This passage covers 28 T cell receptor beta chains from one sample sequenced in a study of vaccination effects on CD4 cells after COVID-19. Prior to sequencing, the ViraFEST assay stimulated PBMC with viral peptide pools, which expanded the antigen-specific CD4+ T cells. Following 10 days of culture, CD4+ T cells were isolated. No antigen is known for these receptors. TCRdb's table, derived via immunoSEQ multiplex PCR, lists solely in-frame clones and lacks some. This sample yields roughly 61,000 clones, of which roughly 80% are seen a single time; roughly 2.7% belongs to the top ten. This sample comprised CD4+ T cells from PBMCs cultured with HCoV-229E spike peptides, obtained before COVID-19 vaccination. These receptors all stem from a human donor who received a COVID-19 vaccine.

The V and J genes are TRBV28 and TRBJ1-1, with D perhaps matching TRBD1 (6 bases). The CDR3 loop spans 15 amino acids. Trimming removed 6 bases from V and 1 base from J, with 15 bases in between. Per the germline V gene, CDR1 is MDHEN and CDR2 is SYDVKM. CDR3 protein: CASSLSGARNTEAFF. CDR3 nucleotide sequence: TGTGCCAGCAGCCTATCAGGGGCGCGGAACACTGAAGCTTTCTTT.

This clone has only one observation. V gene TRBV24-1 combines with J gene TRBJ2-2; D is undetermined. The ends were cut back, 4 bases at V and 0 bases at J, with 8 bases in the middle. In germline, CDR1 is KGHDR, CDR2 SFDVKD. The CDR3 has 15 amino acids. CDR3 nucleotides: TGTGCCACCAGTGACCCGACATCGAACACCGGGGAGCTGTTTTTT. Translating it yields CATSDPTSNTGELFF.

V usage is TRBV6-1 and J usage is TRBJ2-5; D might be TRBD1 (6 bases). The CDR3 runs 16 residues. Germline assignment: CDR1 MNHNS and CDR2 SASEGT. Trimming stripped 4 bases from V and 2 bases from J, with 17 bases between. CDR3 DNA: TGTGCCAGCAGTGTATCACAGGGAGATTGGCAAGAGACCCAGTACTTC. Protein product: CASSVSQGDWQETQYF.

V and J are TRBV6-6 and TRBJ2-3, with TRBD2 matching 8 bases. The germline V gene encodes CDR1 MNHNY and CDR2 SVGAGI (reference sequence). V gave up 7 bases and J gave up 4 bases; unmatched junction bases: 10. The CDR3 has 15 residues. CDR3 residues: CASTDPGGSADTQYF. The CDR3 nucleotides read TGTGCCAGCACGGACCCGGGGGGGAGCGCAGATACGCAGTATTTT.

The chain combines TRBV11-3 with TRBJ2-5; tentatively, D is TRBD1 (6 bases). Germline V gene sequence: CDR1 SGHNT, CDR2 YENEEA. The CDR3 runs 14 residues. Trimming pared 4 bases from V and 0 bases from J, leaving 9 bases between. CDR3: CASSSRDNQETQYF. In nucleotides, the CDR3 is TGTGCCAGCAGCTCGAGGGACAACCAAGAGACCCAGTACTTC.

V and J are TRBV11-3 and TRBJ2-3; 9 nucleotides match TRBD2. The CDR3 has 14 amino acids. Germline lookup yields CDR1 SGHNT and CDR2 YENEEA. Trimming cost V 1 base and J 4 bases; bases outside gene matches: 0. The DNA of the CDR3 is TGTGCCAGCAGCTTAGGGACTAGCGCAGATACGCAGTATTTT. It encodes CASSLGTSADTQYF.

The chain carries TRBV9 and TRBJ2-1; 10 bases are shared with TRBD2. Unmatched junction bases numbered 9, after V lost 7 bases and J lost 8 bases. Per germline, CDR1 SGDLS and CDR2 YYNGEE. CDR3 size: 14 residues. The CDR3 loop is CASAEGLAVYEQFF. CDR3 in DNA: TGTGCCAGCGCCGAAGGACTAGCGGTCTATGAGCAGTTCTTC.

The chain carries TRBV27 and TRBJ2-4; D is perhaps TRBD1 (5 bases). Trimming pared 5 bases from V and 0 bases from J, leaving 11 bases between. Germline values: CDR1 MNHEY, CDR2 SMNVEV (reference sequence). The CDR3 is 15 residues long. The CDR3 is CASSPADRAKNIQYF. CDR3 nucleotides: TGTGCCAGCAGTCCTGCTGACAGAGCCAAAAACATTCAGTACTTC.

The rearrangement joins TRBV7-3 to TRBJ2-5; 11 bases line up with TRBD2. Germline assignment: CDR1 SGHTA and CDR2 FQGTGA. V shed 8 bases, J shed 1 base, and the junction held 9 bases outside the gene matches. CDR3 size: 16 residues. For the CDR3, the DNA is TGTGCCAGCGCCGGGGGTAGCGGGGGGGCCCAAGAGACCCAGTACTTC. It codes for CASAGGSGGAQETQYF.

The V and J genes are TRBV7-2 and TRBJ1-3; D remains unclear. Per the germline V gene, CDR1 is SGHTA and CDR2 is FQGNSA. CDR3 length equals 15 residues. V lost 1 base and J 2 bases, leaving 9 bases between the germline ends. This CDR3 reads CASSLEGIPGNTIYF. In DNA form, the CDR3 reads TGTGCCAGCAGCTTAGAAGGAATTCCTGGAAACACCATATATTTT.

This clone was seen more than once but under ten times. The chain uses TRBV5-8 and TRBJ2-3; D tentatively reads TRBD1 or TRBD2 (6 bases each). Trimming removed 8 bases from V and 5 bases from J, with 30 bases in between. The germline V gene has CDR1 SGHTS and CDR2 YDEGEE. The CDR3 has 18 amino acids. CDR3: CASPTQLLHREVEDTQYF. As DNA, the CDR3 is TGTGCCAGTCCGACCCAGCTTCTCCACAGGGAGGTTGAAGATACGCAGTATTTT.

This chain connects TRBV13 to TRBJ2-3; no clear D. The CDR3 contains 14 residues. The V gene's germline CDR1 is PRHDT and CDR2 FYEKMQ (reference sequence). V shed 1 base and J shed 4 bases, with 9 bases lying between them. In nucleotides, the CDR3 is TGTGCCAGCAGCTTAGAGGCTAAGGCAGATACGCAGTATTTT. Protein: CASSLEAKADTQYF.

The chain links TRBV5-1 to TRBJ2-5; 9 bases are shared with TRBD2. The V gene's germline CDR1 is SGHRS and CDR2 YFSETQ. V gave up 2 bases and J gave up 1 base; unmatched junction bases: 3. This CDR3 spans 15 amino acids. The CDR3 DNA reads as TGCGCCAGCAGCTTCGCTAGCGGGGTCCAAGAGACCCAGTACTTC. Protein sequence: CASSFASGVQETQYF.

This clone was recorded only once. The chain couples TRBV6-5 to TRBJ1-4; no clear D gene. Germline loops: CDR1 MNHEY, CDR2 SVGAGI. V lost 0 bases and J 5 bases, leaving 13 bases between the germline ends. The CDR3 has 16 amino acids. CDR3 region: CASSYSVGLQNEKLFF. For the CDR3, the DNA is TGTGCCAGCAGTTACTCGGTTGGACTGCAGAATGAAAAACTGTTTTTT.

The V call is TRBV30, the J call TRBJ2-3; D is possibly TRBD2 (6 bases). Germline values: CDR1 GTSNPN, CDR2 SVGIG (reference sequence). This CDR3 has 13 residues. Trimming stripped 5 bases from V and 0 bases from J, with 9 bases between. Written as DNA, the CDR3 is TGTGCCTGGGTAGCGGCTAGCACAGATACGCAGTATTTT. Its protein product is CAWVAASTDTQYF.

The J gene is TRBJ1-4, the V gene TRBV9, with a weak D call TRBD1 (5 bases). From germline, CDR1 is SGDLS and CDR2 YYNGEE. The CDR3 is 16 residues long. The V end was cut by 0 bases, the J end by 5 bases, with 14 bases between. CDR3: CASSVELGPPNEKLFF. The CDR3 bases are TGTGCCAGCAGCGTAGAATTGGGACCTCCAAATGAAAAACTGTTTTTT.

J is TRBJ1-1 and V is TRBV10-1, with 7 nucleotides matching TRBD1. Germline trimming cut 0 bases from V and 7 bases from J; bases unmatched to any gene: 8. Germline loops: CDR1 WNHNN, CDR2 SYGVQD (reference sequence). The CDR3 covers 15 residues. The CDR3 DNA follows: TGCGCCAGCAGTGAGTCGGTCGGGGGACAGAGTGAAGCTTTCTTT. Translated: CASSESVGGQSEAFF.

V gene TRBV7-3 combines with J gene TRBJ2-1; the match to TRBD2 covers 16 bases. V trimming: 2 bases; J trimming: 7 bases; junction bases outside the gene matches: 8. The CDR3 runs to 18 residues. CDR1 is SGHTA, CDR2 FQGTGA, per germline. CDR3 sequence reads: CASSLGGTSGGAGNEQFF. CDR3 in DNA: TGTGCCAGCAGCTTAGGGGGGACTAGCGGGGGGGCCGGGAATGAGCAGTTCTTC.

This clone was observed once. The chain couples TRBV7-3 to TRBJ2-6, with 10 positions matching TRBD1. CDR3 length: 18 residues. The germline V gene encodes CDR1 SGHTA and CDR2 FQGTGA. V dropped 3 bases and J dropped 0; count of bases not matched to a gene: 5. The CDR3 sequence: CASSLKGQGFSGANVLTF. In nucleotides, the CDR3 is TGTGCCAGCAGCTTGAAGGGACAGGGGTTCTCTGGGGCCAACGTCCTGACTTTC.

The V call is TRBV28, the J call TRBJ1-1; D is unresolved. The ends were cut back, 6 bases at V and 10 bases at J, with 9 bases in the middle. The V gene's germline CDR1 is MDHEN and CDR2 SYDVKM. CDR3 size: 10 residues. The CDR3: CASRSNGAFF. CDR3 nucleotides: TGTGCCAGCAGGAGCAATGGAGCTTTCTTT.

The chain employs TRBV15 and TRBJ2-6, with D unclear. With 5 bases removed from V and 0 bases from J, the gap between germline ends came to 14 bases. The length of the CDR3 is 17 residues. The germline gives CDR1 LNHNV, CDR2 YYDKDF (reference sequence). CDR3 in DNA: TGTGCCACCAGCGGGCCATGGCTCCTCTCTGGGGCCAACGTCCTGACTTTC. This codes for CATSGPWLLSGANVLTF.

This chain links TRBV7-2 with TRBJ2-3, with 12 positions matching TRBD1. Germline-derived CDR1 and CDR2 are SGHTA and FQGNSA. The CDR3 has 15 amino acids. V was pared by 5 bases and J by 4 bases, with 4 bases of the junction left unmatched. CDR3 in amino acids: CASSGTGGGSDTQYF. DNA of the CDR3: TGTGCCAGCAGCGGGACAGGGGGCGGGTCAGATACGCAGTATTTT.

The chain employs TRBV4-3 and TRBJ2-3; D possibly matches TRBD1 or TRBD2 (5 bases each). V lost 0 bases to trimming and J lost 5 bases, with 15 bases between them. CDR1 is LGHNA, CDR2 YSLEER, per germline. The CDR3 runs to 16 residues. The CDR3 nucleotides are TGCGCCAGCAGCCAAGAAGGCAGGGTTGGAGGAGATACGCAGTATTTT. The encoded protein is CASSQEGRVGGDTQYF.

The chain uses TRBV30 and TRBJ1-3; D perhaps matches TRBD1 (5 bases). This CDR3 spans 14 amino acids. CDR1 is GTSNPN and CDR2 is SVGIG in the germline V gene (reference sequence). Deletions cut 4 bases from V and 3 bases from J, with 13 bases between. The CDR3 reads CAWNGAAIGNTIYF. In DNA, the CDR3 is TGTGCCTGGAACGGGGCGGCCATTGGAAACACCATATATTTT.

The rearrangement links TRBV6-1 to TRBJ2-7; 7 bases match TRBD1. This CDR3 contains 15 residues. J was trimmed by 3 bases and V by 3 bases; bases with no gene match: 8. The germline V gene encodes CDR1 MNHNS and CDR2 SASEGT. The chain's CDR3 is CASSDRRGFFYEQYV. CDR3 nucleotide sequence: TGTGCCAGCAGTGATCGCAGGGGGTTTTTCTACGAGCAGTACGTC.

This clone was counted between two and nine times. A read error may account for a junction end that differs from germline. The chain is built from TRBV27 and TRBJ1-1, with D unclear. Germline CDR1 and CDR2: MNHEY and SMNVEV (reference sequence). The CDR3 spans 14 residues. CDR3 DNA: TGTGCCAGCAGTTTACGGGGAGGGAACCCTGAAGCTTTCTTT. Translated, it gives CASSLRGGNPEAFF.

The CDR3 loop reads CASKGGGGAQPQHF. The CDR3 region has the DNA TGTGCCAGTAAAGGAGGGGGAGGTGCTCAGCCCCAGCATTTT. This sequence joins TRBV19 and TRBJ1-5, with D perhaps TRBD1 (6 bases). The germline CDR1 and CDR2 sequences are LNHDA and SQIVND (reference sequence). The CDR3 is 14 residues long. Trimming left V 7 bases short and J 6 bases short, with 16 bases between.

This rearrangement joins TRBV19 to TRBJ2-1; 10 bases align to TRBD1. From germline, CDR1 is LNHDA and CDR2 SQIVND (reference sequence). CDR3 size: 16 residues. V was pared by 3 bases and J by 9 bases, with 11 bases of the junction left unmatched. The CDR3 sequence is CASSIQLTGGLSEQFF. The CDR3 DNA sequence: TGTGCCAGTAGTATTCAATTGACAGGGGGCTTGAGTGAGCAGTTCTTC.